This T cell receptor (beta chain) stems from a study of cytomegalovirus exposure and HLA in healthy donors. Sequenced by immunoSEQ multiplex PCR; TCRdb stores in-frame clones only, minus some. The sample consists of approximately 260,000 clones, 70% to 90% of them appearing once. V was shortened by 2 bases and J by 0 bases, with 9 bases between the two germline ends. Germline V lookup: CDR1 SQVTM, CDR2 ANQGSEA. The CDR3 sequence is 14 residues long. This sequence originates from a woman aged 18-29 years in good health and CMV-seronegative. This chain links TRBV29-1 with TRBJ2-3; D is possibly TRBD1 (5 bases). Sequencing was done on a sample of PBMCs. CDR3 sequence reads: CSVERQISTDTQYF. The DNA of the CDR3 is TGCAGCGTTGAAAGACAGATTAGCACAGATACGCAGTATTTT.